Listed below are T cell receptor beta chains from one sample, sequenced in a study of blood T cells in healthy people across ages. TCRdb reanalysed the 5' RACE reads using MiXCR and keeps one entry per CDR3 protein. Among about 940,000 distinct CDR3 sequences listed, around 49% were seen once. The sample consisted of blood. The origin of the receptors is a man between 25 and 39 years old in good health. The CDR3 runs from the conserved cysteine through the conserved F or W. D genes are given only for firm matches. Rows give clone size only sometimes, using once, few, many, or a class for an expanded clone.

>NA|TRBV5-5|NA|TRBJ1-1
TGTGCCAGCAGCTTGATCCAGGGCGGCACTGAAGCTTTCTTT
CASSLIQGGTEAFF
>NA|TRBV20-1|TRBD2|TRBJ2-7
TGCAGTCCTATAGCGGGGGGGCGCGAGCAGTACTTC
CSPIAGGREQYF
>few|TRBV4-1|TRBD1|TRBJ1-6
TGCGCCAGCAGCCATTTATATGACAGGGTAGCATCACCCCTCCACTTT
CASSHLYDRVASPLHF
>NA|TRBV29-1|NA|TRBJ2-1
TGCAGCGTTGAGTCCTCCAGCTCCTACAATGAGCAGTTCTTC
CSVESSSSYNEQFF
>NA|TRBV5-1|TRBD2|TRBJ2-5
TGCGCCAGCAGCTTGGCTAGCGGGGGCAAAGAGACCCAGTACTTC
CASSLASGGKETQYF
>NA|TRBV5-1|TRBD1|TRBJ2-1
TGCGCCAGCAGCTTGGCCGGGACAGGGGGCGATATTAAGTTCTTC
CASSLAGTGGDIKFF
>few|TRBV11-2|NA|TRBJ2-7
TGTGCCAGCAGCTTAGGGGGGGCCAACGAGCAGTACTTC
CASSLGGANEQYF
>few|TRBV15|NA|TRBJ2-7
TGTGCCACCAGCAGAGATTTGACTAACTACGAGCAGTACTTC
CATSRDLTNYEQYF
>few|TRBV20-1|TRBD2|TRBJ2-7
TGCAGTGCTAGAGATGGGGTAGCGGGGAATTACGAGCAGTACTTC
CSARDGVAGNYEQYF
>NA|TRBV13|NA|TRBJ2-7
TGTGCCAGCAGCTTAGTTACAGGCAACGAGCAGTACTTC
CASSLVTGNEQYF